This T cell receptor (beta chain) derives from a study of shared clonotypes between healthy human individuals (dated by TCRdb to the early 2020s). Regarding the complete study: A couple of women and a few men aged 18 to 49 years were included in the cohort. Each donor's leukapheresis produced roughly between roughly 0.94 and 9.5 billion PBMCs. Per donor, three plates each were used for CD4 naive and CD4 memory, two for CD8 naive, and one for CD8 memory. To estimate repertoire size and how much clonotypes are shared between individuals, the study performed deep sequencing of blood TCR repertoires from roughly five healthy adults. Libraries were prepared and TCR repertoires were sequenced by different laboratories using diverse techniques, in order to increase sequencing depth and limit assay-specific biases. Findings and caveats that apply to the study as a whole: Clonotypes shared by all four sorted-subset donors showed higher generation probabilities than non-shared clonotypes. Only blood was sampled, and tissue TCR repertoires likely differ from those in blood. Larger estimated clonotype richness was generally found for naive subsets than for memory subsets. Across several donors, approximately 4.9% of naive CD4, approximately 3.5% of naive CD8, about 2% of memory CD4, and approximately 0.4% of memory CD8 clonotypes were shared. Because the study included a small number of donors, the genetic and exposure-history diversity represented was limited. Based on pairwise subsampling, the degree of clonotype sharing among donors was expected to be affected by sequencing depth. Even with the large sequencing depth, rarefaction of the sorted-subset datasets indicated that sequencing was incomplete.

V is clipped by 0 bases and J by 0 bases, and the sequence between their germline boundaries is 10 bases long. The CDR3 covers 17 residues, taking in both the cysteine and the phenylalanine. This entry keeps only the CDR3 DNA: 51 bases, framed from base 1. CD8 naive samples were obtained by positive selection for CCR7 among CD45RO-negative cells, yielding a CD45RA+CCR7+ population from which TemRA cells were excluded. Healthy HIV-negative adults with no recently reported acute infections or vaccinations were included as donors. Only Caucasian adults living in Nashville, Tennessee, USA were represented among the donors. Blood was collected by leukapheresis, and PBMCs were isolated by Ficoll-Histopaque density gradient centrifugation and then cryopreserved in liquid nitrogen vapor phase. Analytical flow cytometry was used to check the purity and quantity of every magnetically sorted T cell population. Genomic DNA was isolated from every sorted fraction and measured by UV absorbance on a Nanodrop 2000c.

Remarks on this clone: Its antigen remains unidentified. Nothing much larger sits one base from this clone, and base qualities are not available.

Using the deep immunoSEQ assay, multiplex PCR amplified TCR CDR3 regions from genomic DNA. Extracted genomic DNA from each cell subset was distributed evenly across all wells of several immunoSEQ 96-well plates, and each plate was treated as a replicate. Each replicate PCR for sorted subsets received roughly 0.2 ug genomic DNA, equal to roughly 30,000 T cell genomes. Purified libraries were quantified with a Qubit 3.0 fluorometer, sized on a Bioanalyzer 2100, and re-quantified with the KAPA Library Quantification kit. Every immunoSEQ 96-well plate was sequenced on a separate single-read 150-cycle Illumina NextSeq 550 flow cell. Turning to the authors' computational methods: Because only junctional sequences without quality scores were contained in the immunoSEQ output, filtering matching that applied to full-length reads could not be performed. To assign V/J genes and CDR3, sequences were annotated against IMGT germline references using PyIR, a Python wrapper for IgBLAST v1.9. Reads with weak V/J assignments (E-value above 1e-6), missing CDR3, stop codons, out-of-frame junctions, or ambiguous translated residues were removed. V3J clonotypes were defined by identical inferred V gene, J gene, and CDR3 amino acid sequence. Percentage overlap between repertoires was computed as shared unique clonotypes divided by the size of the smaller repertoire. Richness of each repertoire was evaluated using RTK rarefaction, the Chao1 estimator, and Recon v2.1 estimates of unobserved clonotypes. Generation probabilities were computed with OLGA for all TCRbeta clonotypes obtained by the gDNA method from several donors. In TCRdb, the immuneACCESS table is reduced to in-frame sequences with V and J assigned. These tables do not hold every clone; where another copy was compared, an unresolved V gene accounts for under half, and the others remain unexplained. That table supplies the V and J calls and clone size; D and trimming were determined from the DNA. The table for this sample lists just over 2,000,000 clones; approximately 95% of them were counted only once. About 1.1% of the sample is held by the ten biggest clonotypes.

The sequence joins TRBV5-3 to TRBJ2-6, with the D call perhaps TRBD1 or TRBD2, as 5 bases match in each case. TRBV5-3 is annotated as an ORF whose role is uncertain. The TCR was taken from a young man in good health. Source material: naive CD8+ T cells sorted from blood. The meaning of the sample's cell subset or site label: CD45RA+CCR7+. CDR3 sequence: CARSLGGAASGANVLTF. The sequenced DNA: TGTGCCAGAAGCTTGGGAGGGGCCGCCTCTGGGGCCAACGTCCTGACTTTC.